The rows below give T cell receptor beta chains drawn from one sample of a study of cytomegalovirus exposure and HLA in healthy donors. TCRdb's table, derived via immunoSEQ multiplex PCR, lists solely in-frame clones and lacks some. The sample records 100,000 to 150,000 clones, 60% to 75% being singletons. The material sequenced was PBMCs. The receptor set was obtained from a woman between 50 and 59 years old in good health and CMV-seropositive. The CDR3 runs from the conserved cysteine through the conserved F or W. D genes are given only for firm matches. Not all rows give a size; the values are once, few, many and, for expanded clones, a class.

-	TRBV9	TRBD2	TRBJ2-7	CASSAGGSSYEQYF	TGTGCCAGCAGCGCCGGGGGGAGCTCCTACGAGCAGTACTTC
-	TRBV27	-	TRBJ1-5	CASSETGSLFGPQHF	TGTGCCAGCAGTGAGACAGGATCCCTCTTTGGGCCCCAGCATTTT
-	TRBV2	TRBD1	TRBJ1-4	CASRTGGEKLFF	TGTGCCAGCAGGACAGGGGGCGAAAAACTGTTTTTT
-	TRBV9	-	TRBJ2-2	CASSVGGRLAGELFF	TGTGCCAGCAGCGTAGGAGGCCGTTTGGCCGGGGAGCTGTTTTTT
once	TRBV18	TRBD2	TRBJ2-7	CASSNTSGGLSYEQYF	TGTGCCAGCTCAAACACTAGCGGGGGACTCTCCTACGAGCAGTACTTC
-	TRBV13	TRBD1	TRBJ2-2	CASRPQGGTGELFF	TGTGCCAGCCGTCCACAGGGGGGCACCGGGGAGCTGTTTTTT
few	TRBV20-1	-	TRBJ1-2	CSASGALGYTF	TGCAGTGCTAGTGGGGCCCTTGGCTACACCTTC
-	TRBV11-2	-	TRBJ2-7	CASSLSGSSYEQYF	TGTGCCAGCAGCTTAAGCGGAAGCTCCTACGAGCAGTACTTC
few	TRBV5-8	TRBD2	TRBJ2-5	CASSPGTSGNEETQYF	TGTGCCAGCAGCCCCGGGACTAGCGGGAACGAAGAGACCCAGTACTTC
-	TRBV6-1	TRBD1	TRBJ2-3	CASSRLGTVTDTQYF	TGTGCCAGCAGTAGACTCGGGACAGTCACAGATACGCAGTATTTT
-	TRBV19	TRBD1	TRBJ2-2	CASSIDRASWTGELFF	TGTGCCAGTAGTATCGACAGGGCGTCCTGGACCGGGGAGCTGTTTTTT
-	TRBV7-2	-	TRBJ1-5	CASSPPGPQPQHF	TGTGCCAGCAGCCCCCCAGGGCCTCAGCCCCAGCATTTT
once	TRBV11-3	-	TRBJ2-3	CASSSGYRNRGGTDTQYF	TGTGCCAGCAGCTCAGGGTACCGCAACCGAGGAGGCACAGATACGCAGTATTTT
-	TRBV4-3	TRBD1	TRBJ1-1	CASSQTARTGNTEAFF	TGCGCCAGCAGCCAGACGGCCCGGACAGGGAACACTGAAGCTTTCTTT
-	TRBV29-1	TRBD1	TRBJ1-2	CSVRTPGTGVRDGYTF	TGCAGCGTCCGTACCCCTGGGACAGGGGTTAGGGATGGCTACACCTTC
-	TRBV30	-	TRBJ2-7	CAWSEPNSYEQYF	TGTGCCTGGAGTGAGCCGAATAGCTACGAGCAGTACTTC
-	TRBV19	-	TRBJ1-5	CASSMGPYQPQHF	TGTGCCAGTAGTATGGGGCCGTATCAGCCCCAGCATTTT